The 5 T cell receptor beta chains below all came from one sample that was sequenced in a study of vaccination and CD4 T cells after COVID-19. No antigen is known for these receptors. The treatment was: approximately nine-day PBMC culture with coronavirus spike peptide pools or control peptides (ViraFEST assay). The Oncomine TCR Beta short-read assay sequenced DNA from cultured CD4+ T cells. TCRdb reprocessed the PCR reads via MiXCR and lists one record per CDR3 protein. The table lists approximately 13,000 distinct CDR3 sequences, under 55% of them singletons. The starting material was CD4+ T cells from blood, cultured in vitro, obtained before SARS-CoV-2 vaccination. The receptors were gathered from a human donor who had recovered from COVID-19.

This clonotype was picked up a small number of times. This chain joins TRBV7-2 and TRBJ1-2, with D possibly TRBD1 on 6 matching bases. V lost 7 bases, J lost 2 bases, and 17 bases lay in between. There are 15 residues in the CDR3. Germline V gene data show CDR1 as SGHTA and CDR2 as FQGNSA. The CDR3 nucleotides read TGTGCCAGCAATCCCCAGGGGAGTGGAAACTATGGCTACACCTTC. Its protein is CASNPQGSGNYGYTF.

The chain has TRBV7-3 and TRBJ2-5; no clear D gene. CDR3 length: 13 residues. Germline V CDR1 and CDR2: SGHTA, FQGTGA. Trimming pared 1 base from V and 1 base from J, leaving 4 bases between. The CDR3 DNA sequence: TGTGCCAGCAGCTTAAGTGGCCAAGAGACCCAGTACTTC. Amino acids: CASSLSGQETQYF. Using reference TRBV7-3 and TRBJ2-5 for the parts outside the CDR3, the full variable domain is GAGVSQTPSNKVTEKGKYVELRCDPISGHTALYWYRQSLGQGPEFLIYFQGTGAADDSGLPNDRFFAVRPEGSVSTLKIQRTERGDSAVYLCASSLSGQETQYFGPGTRLLVL.

The V call is TRBV15, the J call TRBJ2-7, with 7 bases identical to TRBD1. V shed 1 base and J 3 bases; nucleotides not matched to a gene: 6. The CDR3 spans 15 residues. Germline CDR1 is LNHNV and CDR2 is YYDKDF (reference sequence). The CDR3 region is CATSRVQGSYYEQYF. CDR3 nucleotides: TGTGCCACCAGCAGAGTACAGGGGAGCTACTACGAGCAGTACTTC. Together with reference TRBV15 and TRBJ2-7, the CDR3 gives the full variable domain: DAMVIQNPRYQVTQFGKPVTLSCSQTLNHNVMYWYQQKSSQAPKLLFHYYDKDFNNEADTPDNFQSRRPNTSFCFLDIRSPGLGDTAMYLCATSRVQGSYYEQYFGPGTRLTVT.

The CDR3, as DNA: TGCGCCAGCAGATCCGGGGGGCCAGAGACCCAGTACTTC. It codes for CASRSGGPETQYF. The J gene is TRBJ2-5, the V gene TRBV5-1; D might be TRBD2 (7 bases). CDR1 is SGHRS and CDR2 is YFSETQ in the germline V gene. Trimming shortened V by 5 bases and J by 4 bases, and 12 bases separated the two germline ends. CDR3 length equals 13 residues.

This clonotype was detected only a few times. The chain combines TRBV28 with TRBJ1-1, with D possibly being TRBD1 (6 bases). V was cut by 4 bases and J by 0 bases, with 9 bases left in between. This CDR3 is built from 14 residues. Germline V gives CDR1 MDHEN, CDR2 SYDVKM. This CDR3 is CASSWGGLNTEAFF. In DNA form, the CDR3 reads TGTGCCAGCAGTTGGGGGGGCCTGAACACTGAAGCTTTCTTT.